This section outlines one T cell receptor (beta chain) sequence together with its context. Its target is unknown. Germline V gives CDR1 SEHNR, CDR2 FQNEAQ (reference sequence). V lost 4 bases, J lost 6 bases, and 18 bases lay in between. This CDR3 is built from 15 residues. The sample comes from a study of T cell responses to AZD1222 COVID-19 vaccine. Study in general: Analysis merged second doses at about 4 or about 12 weeks.

Study results and caveats: No repertoire was sampled before or during the peak T cell response, only after it.

The assay was immunoSEQ multiplex PCR, and TCRdb's table has in-frame clones only and misses some. Among 110,000 to 150,000 clones, roughly 91% were seen once, and the ten largest hold 9.1%. Here the sequenced sample was peripheral blood, taken on day 0 of AZD1222 vaccination. The genes are TRBV7-9 and TRBJ1-1; D gene uncertain. The receptor was isolated from an adult in good health. The CDR3: CASSSAPGSAAEAFF. Here the CDR3 DNA reads TGTGCCAGCAGCTCCGCTCCGGGTTCCGCCGCTGAAGCTTTCTTT.